This is a list of T cell receptor beta chains from one sample in a study of cytomegalovirus exposure and HLA in healthy donors. Method: immunoSEQ multiplex PCR; TCRdb's copy keeps in-frame clones and lacks some. This table holds 150,000 or so clones, around 84% found once. The sequenced sample was PBMCs. The receptors originated from a man between 18 and 29 years old in good health and CMV-seronegative. The CDR3 runs from the conserved cysteine through the conserved F or W. Each record gives: clone size, J gene, V gene, D gene, CDR3 protein, CDR3 DNA. A D gene is named only where the DNA matches it firmly. Not all rows give a size; the values are once, few, many and, for expanded clones, a class.

NA,TRBJ1-2,TRBV6-5,NA,CASSSTGYNDYGYTF,TGTGCCAGCAGTTCTACAGGGTACAATGACTATGGCTACACCTTC
NA,TRBJ2-7,TRBV5-1,TRBD1,CASSKEGQGTAYEQYF,TGCGCCAGCAGCAAGGAAGGACAGGGGACGGCCTACGAGCAGTACTTC
NA,TRBJ2-1,TRBV4-1,NA,CASSWRGVDNEQFF,TGCGCCAGCAGCTGGCGGGGAGTAGACAATGAGCAGTTCTTC
NA,TRBJ2-1,TRBV4-1,TRBD1,CASSPGDRDENEQFF,TGCGCCAGCAGCCCCGGGGACAGGGATGAGAATGAGCAGTTCTTC
NA,TRBJ2-7,TRBV7-9,NA,CASSITSTYEQYF,TGTGCCAGCAGCATTACTAGCACCTACGAGCAGTACTTC
NA,TRBJ2-7,TRBV28,TRBD1,CASSFRRRDRGSYEQYF,TGTGCCAGCAGTTTTAGACGACGGGACAGGGGATCCTATGAGCAGTACTTC
NA,TRBJ2-5,TRBV6-6,NA,CASSSPSQTHQETQYF,TGTGCCAGCAGTTCCCCGTCTCAGACACATCAAGAGACCCAGTACTTC
NA,TRBJ1-1,TRBV7-9,NA,CASSLVSNRRNTEAFF,TGTGCCAGCAGCTTAGTGAGCAACAGGAGGAACACTGAAGCTTTCTTT
few,TRBJ2-3,TRBV4-1,NA,CASSQWGGAVDTQYF,TGCGCCAGCAGCCAATGGGGGGGGGCCGTAGATACGCAGTATTTT
NA,TRBJ2-5,TRBV29-1,TRBD1,CSTSGQGYQETQYF,TGCAGCACCTCGGGACAGGGTTACCAAGAGACCCAGTACTTC
NA,TRBJ2-1,TRBV27,TRBD2,CASSAGTSGRGAWDEQFF,TGTGCCAGCAGTGCCGGGACTAGCGGGAGGGGGGCATGGGATGAGCAGTTCTTC
NA,TRBJ2-3,TRBV9,TRBD2,CASSARLAGDTDTQYF,TGTGCCAGCAGCGCCAGACTAGCGGGGGATACAGATACGCAGTATTTT
NA,TRBJ1-6,TRBV5-1,TRBD1,CASSLPYRGGNSPLHF,TGCGCCAGCAGCTTACCTTACAGGGGCGGTAATTCACCCCTCCACTTT